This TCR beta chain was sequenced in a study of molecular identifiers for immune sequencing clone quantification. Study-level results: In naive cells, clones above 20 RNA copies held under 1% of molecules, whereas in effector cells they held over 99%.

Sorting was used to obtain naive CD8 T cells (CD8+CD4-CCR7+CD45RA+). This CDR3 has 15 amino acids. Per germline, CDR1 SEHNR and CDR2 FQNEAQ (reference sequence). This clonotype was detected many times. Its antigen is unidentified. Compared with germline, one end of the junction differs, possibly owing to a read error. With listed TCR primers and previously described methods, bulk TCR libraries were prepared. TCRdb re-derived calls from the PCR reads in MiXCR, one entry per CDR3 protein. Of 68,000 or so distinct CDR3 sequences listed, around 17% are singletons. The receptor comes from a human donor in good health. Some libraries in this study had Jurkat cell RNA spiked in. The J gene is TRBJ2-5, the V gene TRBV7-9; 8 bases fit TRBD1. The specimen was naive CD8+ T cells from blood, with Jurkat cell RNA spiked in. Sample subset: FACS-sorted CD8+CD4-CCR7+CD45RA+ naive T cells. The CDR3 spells CASSLAGTGRETQYF. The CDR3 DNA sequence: TGTGCCAGCAGCCTAGCCGGGACAGGAAGGGAGACCCAGTACTTC.